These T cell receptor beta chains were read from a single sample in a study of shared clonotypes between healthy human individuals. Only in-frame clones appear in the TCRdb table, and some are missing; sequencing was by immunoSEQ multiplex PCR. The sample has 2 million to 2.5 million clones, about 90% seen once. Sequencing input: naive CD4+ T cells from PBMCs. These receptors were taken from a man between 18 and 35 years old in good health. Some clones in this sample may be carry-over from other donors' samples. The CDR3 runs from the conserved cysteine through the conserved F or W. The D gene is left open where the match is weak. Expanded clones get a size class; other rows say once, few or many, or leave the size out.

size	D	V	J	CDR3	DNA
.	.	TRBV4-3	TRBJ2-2	CASSQEQLTNTGELFF	TGCGCCAGCAGCCAAGAGCAGCTAACGAACACCGGGGAGCTGTTTTTT
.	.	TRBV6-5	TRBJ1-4	CASSSTGGGEKLFF	TGTGCCAGCAGTTCGACGGGGGGAGGTGAAAAACTGTTTTTT
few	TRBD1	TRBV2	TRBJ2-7	CASRLQGADHEQYF	TGTGCCAGCAGGTTACAGGGGGCGGATCACGAGCAGTACTTC
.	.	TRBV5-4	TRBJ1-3	CASSPDGNSGNTIYF	TGTGCCAGCAGTCCGGACGGGAACTCTGGAAACACCATATATTTT
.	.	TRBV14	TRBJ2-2	CASSHYTGELFF	TGTGCCAGCAGCCACTACACCGGGGAGCTGTTTTTT
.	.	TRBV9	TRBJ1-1	CASSEMGGGTEAFF	TGTGCCAGCAGCGAGATGGGGGGAGGTACTGAAGCTTTCTTT
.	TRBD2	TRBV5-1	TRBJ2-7	CASSLAPSGGGSAYEQYF	TGCGCCAGCAGCTTGGCCCCCAGCGGGGGGGGATCAGCCTACGAGCAGTACTTC
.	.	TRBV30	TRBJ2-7	CAWSLGAVKSYEQYF	TGTGCCTGGAGCCTGGGAGCGGTAAAGTCCTACGAGCAGTACTTC
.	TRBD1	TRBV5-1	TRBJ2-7	CASSLGGTGKIDEQYF	TGCGCCAGCAGCTTGGGAGGGACAGGGAAGATCGACGAGCAGTACTTC
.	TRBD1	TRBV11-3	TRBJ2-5	CASSPRGTGGQETQYF	TGTGCCAGCAGCCCCCGGGGGACAGGGGGACAAGAGACCCAGTACTTC
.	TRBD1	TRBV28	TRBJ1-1	CASSLVAGGGGAFF	TGTGCCAGCAGTTTAGTGGCAGGGGGCGGTGGAGCTTTCTTT
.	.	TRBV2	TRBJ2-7	CASSPGRTDYEQYF	TGTGCCAGCAGTCCGGGAAGGACAGACTACGAGCAGTACTTC
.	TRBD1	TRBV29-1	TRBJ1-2	CSVEDRRGRAYGYTF	TGCAGCGTTGAAGATCGCAGGGGGCGGGCCTATGGCTACACCTTC
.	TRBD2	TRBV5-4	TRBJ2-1	CASSLRLAVTNEQFF	TGTGCCAGCAGCTTACGACTAGCGGTAACAAATGAGCAGTTCTTC
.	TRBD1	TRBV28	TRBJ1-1	CASSDRGRMAEAFF	TGTGCCAGCAGTGACAGGGGGCGAATGGCTGAAGCTTTCTTT
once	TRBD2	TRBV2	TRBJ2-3	CASSAALAGGTDTQYF	TGTGCCAGCAGCGCTGCACTAGCGGGTGGCACAGATACGCAGTATTTT
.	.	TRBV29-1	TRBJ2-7	CSVQQGSKYEQYF	TGCAGCGTTCAACAGGGATCTAAGTACGAGCAGTACTTC
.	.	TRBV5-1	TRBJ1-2	CASSEQGVFNYGYTF	TGCGCCAGCAGCGAACAGGGAGTTTTCAACTATGGCTACACCTTC
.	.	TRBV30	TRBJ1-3	CAWSPFTYSGNTIYF	TGTGCCTGGAGCCCTTTTACCTACTCTGGAAACACCATATATTTT
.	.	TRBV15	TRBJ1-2	CATSRIRREGAPNYGYTF	TGTGCCACCAGCAGAATAAGAAGGGAGGGAGCTCCAAACTATGGCTACACCTTC
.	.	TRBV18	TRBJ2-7	CASSPRTETYEQYF	TGTGCCAGCTCACCTCGGACAGAAACCTACGAGCAGTACTTC
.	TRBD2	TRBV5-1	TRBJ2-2	CASSWGLVPSVSAGELFF	TGCGCCAGCAGCTGGGGACTAGTCCCCTCAGTGAGTGCCGGGGAGCTGTTTTTT
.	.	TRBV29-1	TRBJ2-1	CSVGGILYNEQFF	TGCAGCGTTGGAGGGATCCTATACAATGAGCAGTTCTTC